This T cell receptor (beta chain) was identified during a study of CD8 T cells in ankylosing spondylitis. The study's findings and limits: In ankylosing spondylitis patients, matched synovial fluid reportedly showed significant enrichment of disease-linked clones. A TCR beta motif made of several highly homologous variants seemed typical of ankylosing spondylitis blood.

TCRdb used MiXCR to reprocess the 5' RACE reads, holding one entry per CDR3 protein. The sample yields 500,000 to 650,000 distinct CDR3 sequences, approximately 5% seen once. CDR1 is DFQATT and CDR2 is SNEGSKA in the germline V gene (reference sequence). The CDR3 contains 15 residues. V dropped 1 base and J dropped 8; count of bases not matched to a gene: 11. The table lists this clonotype with many counts. The antigen remains unidentified. The sequencing input was blood, either unsorted or a sorted T cell fraction (not recorded which). The chain recombines TRBV20-1 with TRBJ2-1, with TRBD1 matching 7 bases. The sequence was obtained from a male donor with ankylosing spondylitis. The CDR3 DNA sequence: TGCAGTGCTAGAGTGTCACAGGGGACGCACTATGAGCAGTTCTTC. Translated, it gives CSARVSQGTHYEQFF.